This TCR beta chain comes out of a study of spatial heterogeneity in lung cancer. Turning to the study itself: Among detected sequences, beta-chain ones consistently exceeded alpha-chain ones in number.

Regarding the study as a whole: TCRs found ubiquitously expanded in tumor appeared in blood more at resection than at follow-up.

This clonotype appeared many times. The antigen is not known. The CDR3 extends over 11 amino acids. V was shortened by 8 bases and J by 7 bases, with 14 bases between the two germline ends. Germline CDR1 reads DFQATT; CDR2 reads SNEGSKA (reference sequence). Time point: sample taken at primary tumor resection. Unsorted whole RNA samples from tumor, nontumor lung or frozen PBMC were sequenced. Carried by each TCR cDNA molecule was a unique molecular identifier. TCRdb re-analysed the 5' RACE reads in MiXCR, keeping a single row per CDR3 protein. The table includes 6,000 to 8,000 distinct CDR3 sequences, 15% to 20% detected once.

The material sequenced was PBMCs, taken at surgery. This receptor was identified in a female donor with early-stage non-small cell lung cancer. The chain carries TRBV20-1 and TRBJ1-2; D is perhaps TRBD1 (6 bases). Here the CDR3 DNA reads TGCAGTACCGGGGGGGCTGCTGGCTACACCTTC. The encoded protein is CSTGGAAGYTF.